Described below is a single T cell receptor beta chain sequence and its context. The antigen is unknown. This CDR3 region has 14 residues. Germline V gene sequence: CDR1 MNHEY, CDR2 SMNVEV (reference sequence). The V end lost 0 bases, the J end lost 2 bases, and 5 bases lay between the germline ends. This entry comes from a study of cytomegalovirus exposure and HLA in healthy donors. Study-wide findings and caveats: Cytomegalovirus status was reportedly diagnosed by the classifier with high sensitivity and specificity.

Method: immunoSEQ multiplex PCR; TCRdb's copy keeps in-frame clones and lacks some. The sample consists of 150,000 or so clones, roughly nine tenths of them appearing once. The chain has TRBV27 and TRBJ1-5; D might be TRBD1 (5 bases). Sequencing was done on a sample of PBMCs. The sequence was collected from a woman aged 18 to 35 in good health and CMV-seropositive. The CDR3 DNA sequence: TGTGCCAGCAGTTTATCAGGGGGCAATCAGCCCCAGCATTTT. Translating it yields CASSLSGGNQPQHF.